This T cell receptor (beta chain) was observed in a study of T-cell reconstitution after alpha-beta-depleted transplantation in children. The TCRbeta library was prepared with unique molecular identifiers. TCRdb recomputed calls from the PCR reads with MiXCR, one row per CDR3 protein. The sample has fewer than 550,000 distinct CDR3 sequences, about an eighth seen once; the top ten hold 12% to 15%. In this sample, this clonotype turned up a few times. The antigen is not known. Study-wide findings and caveats: Expanded clones from the graft, numbering several hundred, reportedly supplied alpha-beta T cells about two months after transplant. T cells produced anew were the main source of T-cell counts and diversity one year after transplant.

This specimen was PBMCs, mostly from graft donor cells, taken 180 days after TCRalphabeta/CD19-depleted stem cell transplant. The sequence was collected from a female patient between 2 and 15 years old who had a stem cell transplant for aplastic anemia, so the T cells may come from the graft donor.

CDR3 protein: CASSLVSVGNTEAFF. The CDR3 coding sequence is TGCGCCAGCAGCTTGGTTTCGGTGGGGAACACTGAAGCTTTCTTT. The rearrangement joins TRBV5-1 to TRBJ1-1; D not resolved. The CDR3 length is 15 residues. V dropped 0 bases and J dropped 1 base, with 10 bases sitting between them. Looked up from germline, CDR1 is SGHRS and CDR2 is YFSETQ.